A single sample is the source of the 6 T cell receptor beta chains below, sequenced in a study of post-analysis software for immune sequencing data. Unique molecular identifiers tagged the TCR beta cDNA libraries. TCRdb used MiXCR to reprocess the PCR reads, holding one entry per CDR3 protein. The profile covers about 460,000 distinct CDR3 sequences, with around 40% appearing a single time and 12% taken by the ten largest. These receptors are not linked to any known antigen. Study-wide points: Among five TRBV segments more frequent in patients than controls were TRBV5-6, TRBV5-1 and TRBV20-1.

The sample taken for sequencing was blood. The receptors were sampled from a girl aged 5 to 17 with multiple sclerosis.

The chain uses TRBV2 and TRBJ2-2, with D possibly called TRBD1 or TRBD2 (5 bases each). The V end lost 6 bases, the J end lost 7 bases, and 15 bases lay between the germline ends. Germline V CDR1 and CDR2: SNHLY, FYNNEI. The CDR3 runs to 14 residues. CDR3 amino acids: CASRGTFKGGELFF. The CDR3 bases are TGTGCCAGCAGGGGGACGTTTAAGGGCGGGGAGCTGTTTTTT.

The V gene is TRBV5-1, the J gene TRBJ2-1; 7 nucleotides agree with TRBD2. Germline V gene data show CDR1 as SGHRS and CDR2 as YFSETQ. V gave up 4 bases and J gave up 3 bases; unmatched junction bases: 7. The CDR3 is made up of 15 amino acids. The CDR3 DNA sequence: TGCGCCAGCAGCGGACGACTAGCTCACTACAATGAGCAGTTCTTC. Protein sequence: CASSGRLAHYNEQFF.

This clonotype was recorded a few times. The rearrangement joins TRBV2 to TRBJ1-2; TRBD1 matches 9 bases. The ends lost 7 bases at V and 1 base at J; junction bases unmatched: 7. CDR1 and CDR2 from the germline V gene are SNHLY and FYNNEI. This CDR3 region has 15 residues. DNA of the CDR3: TGTGCCAGCACCCAAGGGACAGGGCTTAACTATGGCTACACCTTC. This codes for CASTQGTGLNYGYTF. Full variable domain (rest looked up from reference TRBV2 and TRBJ1-2): EPEVTQTPSHQVTQMGQEVILRCVPISNHLYFYWYRQILGQKVEFLVSFYNNEISEKSEIFDDQFSVERPDGSNFTLKIRSTKLEDSAMYFCASTQGTGLNYGYTFGSGTRLTVV.

CDR3 region: CASSRAGQGNKYF. CDR3 sequence (DNA): TGTGCCAGCAGCCGGGCGGGACAGGGAAATAAGTACTTC. V and J are TRBV12-3 or TRBV12-4 and TRBJ2-7; 9 bases map to TRBD1. V dropped 6 bases and J dropped 11; count of bases not matched to a gene: 11. This CDR3 spans 13 amino acids.

The rearrangement joins TRBV4-3 to TRBJ1-3; 7 bases align to TRBD1. Per germline, CDR1 LGHNA and CDR2 YSLEER. This CDR3 has 17 residues. V was clipped by 5 bases and J by 2 bases; unmatched bases: 12. CDR3 amino acids: CASSVRAGGRPGNTIYF. The DNA of the CDR3 is TGCGCCAGCAGCGTACGTGCAGGGGGTAGACCTGGAAACACCATATATTTT.

The genes are TRBV6-5 and TRBJ2-1; 13 bases map to TRBD2. The J segment lost 9 bases and the V segment lost 4 bases, leaving 6 bases of the junction unmatched. The CDR3 is made up of 15 amino acids. The germline V gene has CDR1 MNHEY and CDR2 SVGAGI. This CDR3 reads CASSSGTSGKGEQFF. DNA for the CDR3: TGTGCCAGCAGTTCCGGGACTAGCGGGAAAGGTGAGCAGTTCTTC.